This TCR beta chain was found in a study of blood T cells in healthy people across ages. Every donor contributed about 10 milliliters of peripheral blood by blood draw. Broader study findings: Naive and antigen-experienced cells could not be conclusively compared, given unsorted PBMCs. Getting older went along with TCR beta diversity per million T cells dropping roughly linearly. Strongly correlated with naive T cell percentage was TCR beta diversity.

This clonotype was recorded a few times. The antigen remains unidentified. Primers used in a second PCR of roughly 6 to 11 cycles were a sample-barcoded 5' primer and a J-beta primer mix. MiXCR, run by TCRdb on the 5' RACE reads, gives a single entry per CDR3 protein. This table holds under 850,000 distinct CDR3 sequences, approximately 35% found once. The CDR3 extends over 16 amino acids. Germline V gene sequence: CDR1 SGHVS, CDR2 FNYEAQ. The ends were cut back, 5 bases at V and 3 bases at J, with 19 bases in the middle. V is TRBV7-6 and J is TRBJ1-1, with D maybe TRBD1 (6 bases). The sequencing sample was made of blood. The clonotype comes from a young man in good health. The CDR3 region is CASSGAIQGGHTEAFF. The CDR3 coding sequence is TGTGCCAGCAGCGGAGCTATACAGGGAGGGCACACTGAAGCTTTCTTT. The whole variable domain, filled in from reference TRBV7-6 and TRBJ1-1, reads GAGVSQSPRYKVTKRGQDVALRCDPISGHVSLYWYRQALGQGPEFLTYFNYEAQQDKSGLPNDRFSAERPEGSISTLTIQRTEQRDSAMYRCASSGAIQGGHTEAFFGQGTRLTVV.